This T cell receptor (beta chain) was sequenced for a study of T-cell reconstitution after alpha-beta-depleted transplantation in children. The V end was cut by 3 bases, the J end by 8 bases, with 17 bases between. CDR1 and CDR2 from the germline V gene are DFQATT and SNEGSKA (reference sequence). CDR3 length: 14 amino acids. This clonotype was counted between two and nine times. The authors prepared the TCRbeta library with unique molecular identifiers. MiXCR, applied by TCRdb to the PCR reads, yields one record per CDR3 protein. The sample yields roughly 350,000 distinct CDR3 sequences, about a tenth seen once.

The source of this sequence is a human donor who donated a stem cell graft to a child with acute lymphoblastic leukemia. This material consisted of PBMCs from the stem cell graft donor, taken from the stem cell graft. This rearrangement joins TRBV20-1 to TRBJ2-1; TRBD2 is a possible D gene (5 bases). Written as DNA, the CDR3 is TGCAGTGCTAGGGAGCGGAGAGAGGGCGATGAGCAGTTCTTC. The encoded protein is CSARERREGDEQFF.